This T cell receptor (beta chain) stems from a study of cytomegalovirus exposure and HLA in healthy donors. Overall study findings and caveats: Reports indicate that TCR beta sequences accurately predicted the HLA-A and HLA-B alleles of most subjects. Later analysis identified around 15,000 TCR beta sequences associated with HLA alleles, using a false discovery rate threshold of 0.05.

Each of the donors was a healthy bone marrow donor. The PCR had 60 Vbeta and 13 Jbeta primers. Only in-frame clones appear in the TCRdb table, and some are missing; sequencing was by immunoSEQ multiplex PCR. Of fewer than 200,000 clones listed, roughly four fifths are singletons. On this clone itself: Its cognate antigen is unknown.

V lost 5 bases and J lost 2, with 13 bases in between. Germline CDR1 reads LGHNA; CDR2 reads YNFKEQ. The CDR3 loop spans 14 amino acids. The chain uses TRBV4-2 and TRBJ2-7, with D possibly TRBD1 on 6 matching bases. The receptor comes from a woman between 25 and 40 years old in good health and CMV-seronegative. The sequenced sample consisted of PBMCs. The CDR3 bases are TGTGCCAGCAGCGAGCCGACAGGAGCCTACGAGCAGTACTTC. This translates into CASSEPTGAYEQYF.